The rows below give T cell receptor beta chains drawn from one sample of a study of blood T cell repertoires in COVID-19. Here immunoSEQ multiplex PCR was the method, and the copy in TCRdb shows in-frame clones only, minus some. The profile shows approximately 180,000 clones, about 85% of them singletons. Sequencing used peripheral blood. All receptors come from a person between 65 and 80 years old with COVID-19, enrolled during active disease. Both conserved end residues are part of each CDR3. The order of the fields is J gene, clone size, V gene, D gene, CDR3 protein, CDR3 DNA. The D gene is left open where the match is weak. Part of the rows lack a size; the others show once, few, many or a class for expanded clones.

>TRBJ2-1|.|TRBV20-1|.
CSARSLWQFF
TGCAGTGCCCGCAGTCTTTGGCAGTTCTTC
>TRBJ2-2|.|TRBV5-1|TRBD1
CASDEGTGRAGELFF
TGCGCCAGCGACGAAGGGACAGGGCGGGCCGGGGAGCTGTTTTTT
>TRBJ2-2|once|TRBV7-8|.
CASSLAIGGRSGELFF
TGTGCCAGCAGCTTAGCGATCGGGGGGCGGTCCGGGGAGCTGTTTTTT
>TRBJ2-4|.|TRBV14|.
CASSLGGVQYF
TGTGCCAGCAGCCTCGGAGGGGTTCAGTACTTC
>TRBJ2-6|.|TRBV19|.
CASSTPGTTGANVLTF
TGTGCCAGTAGTACCCCCGGGACAACTGGGGCCAACGTCCTGACTTTC
>TRBJ2-7|.|TRBV5-1|.
CASSPGHLSSYEQYF
TGCGCCAGCAGCCCGGGACACTTGAGCTCCTACGAGCAGTACTTC
>TRBJ1-5|few|TRBV15|.
CATSRAGLGQPQHF
TGTGCCACCAGCAGAGCCGGACTTGGTCAGCCCCAGCATTTT
>TRBJ1-5|.|TRBV6-2/TRBV6-3|.
CASSYFNSGPQHF
TGTGCCAGCAGTTACTTCAATTCGGGTCCCCAGCATTTT
>TRBJ2-1|.|TRBV5-4|.
CASSSNRVGVSYNEQFF
TGTGCCAGCAGCTCGAATCGCGTCGGAGTCTCCTACAATGAGCAGTTCTTC
>TRBJ1-2|.|TRBV29-1|.
CSDHKGAGLDWNYGYTF
TGCAGCGATCATAAAGGGGCAGGGTTGGATTGGAACTATGGCTACACCTTC
>TRBJ1-2|.|TRBV4-3|TRBD1
CASSQDSAGQNYGYTF
TGCGCCAGCAGCCAAGATTCCGCGGGACAGAACTATGGCTACACCTTC
>TRBJ2-2|once|TRBV14|TRBD2
CASSLLPGLAGTNTGELFF
TGTGCCAGCAGCCTCCTTCCAGGACTAGCGGGAACGAACACCGGGGAGCTGTTTTTT
>TRBJ2-6|once|TRBV4-3|TRBD1
CASSQDSRTGVAGANVLTF
TGCGCCAGCAGCCAAGATTCTCGGACAGGGGTAGCTGGGGCCAACGTCCTGACTTTC
>TRBJ2-7|.|TRBV4-1|.
CASSAGPQSHEQYF
TGCGCCAGCAGCGCGGGCCCCCAGAGCCACGAGCAGTACTTC